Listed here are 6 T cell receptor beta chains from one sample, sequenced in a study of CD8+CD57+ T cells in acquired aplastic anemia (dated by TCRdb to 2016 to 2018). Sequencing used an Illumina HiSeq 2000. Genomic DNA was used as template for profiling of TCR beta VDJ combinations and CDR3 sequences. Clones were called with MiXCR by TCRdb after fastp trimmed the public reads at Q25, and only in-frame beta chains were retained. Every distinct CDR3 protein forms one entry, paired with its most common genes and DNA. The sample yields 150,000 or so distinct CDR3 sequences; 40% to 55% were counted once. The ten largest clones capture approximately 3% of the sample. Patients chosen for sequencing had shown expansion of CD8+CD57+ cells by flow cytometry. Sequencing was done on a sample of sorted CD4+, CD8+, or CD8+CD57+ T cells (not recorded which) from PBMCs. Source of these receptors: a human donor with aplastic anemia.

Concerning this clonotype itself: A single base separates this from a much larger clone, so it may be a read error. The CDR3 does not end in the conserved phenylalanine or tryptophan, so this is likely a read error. The CDR3 DNA is TGCGCCAGCAGCTTGGTCGGGGAACGGGGGGAGACCCAGTACTCC. Its translation is CASSLVGERGETQYS. V gene TRBV5-1 combines with J gene TRBJ2-5; D perhaps matches TRBD2 (6 bases). Trimming pared 0 bases from V and 5 bases from J, leaving 14 bases between. The CDR3 consists of 15 residues. CDR1 and CDR2 (germline): SGHRS, YFSETQ.

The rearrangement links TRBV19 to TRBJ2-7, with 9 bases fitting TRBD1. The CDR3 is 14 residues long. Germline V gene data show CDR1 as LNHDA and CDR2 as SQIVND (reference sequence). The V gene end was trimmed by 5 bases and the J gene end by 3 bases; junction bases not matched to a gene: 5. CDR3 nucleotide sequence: TGTGCCAGTAGTCCAGGGACAGGGCACTACGAGCAGTACTTC. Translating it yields CASSPGTGHYEQYF.

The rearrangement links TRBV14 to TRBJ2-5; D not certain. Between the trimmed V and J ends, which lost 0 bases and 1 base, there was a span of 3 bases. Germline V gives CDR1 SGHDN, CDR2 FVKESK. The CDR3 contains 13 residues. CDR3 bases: TGTGCCAGCAGCCAAGATCTCCAAGAGACCCAGTACTTC. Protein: CASSQDLQETQYF.

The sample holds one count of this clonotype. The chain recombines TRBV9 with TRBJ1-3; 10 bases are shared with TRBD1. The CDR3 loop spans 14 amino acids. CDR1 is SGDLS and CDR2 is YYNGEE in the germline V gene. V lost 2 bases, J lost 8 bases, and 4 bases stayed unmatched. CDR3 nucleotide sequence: TGTGCCAGCAGCGTGGGACAGGGGCGAGACACCATATATTTT. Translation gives CASSVGQGRDTIYF. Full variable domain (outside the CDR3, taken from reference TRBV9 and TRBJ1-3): DSGVTQTPKHLITATGQRVTLRCSPRSGDLSVYWYQQSLDQGLQFLIQYYNGEERAKGNILERFSAQQFPDLHSELNLSSLELGDSALYFCASSVGQGRDTIYFGEGSWLTVV.

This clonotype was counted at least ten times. The CDR3 protein is CASSVAHNEQFF. CDR3 nucleotides: TGTGCCAGCAGCGTAGCCCACAATGAGCAGTTCTTC. This chain connects TRBV9 to TRBJ2-1, with D unresolved. Germline values: CDR1 SGDLS, CDR2 YYNGEE. There are 12 residues in the CDR3. V was clipped by 0 bases and J by 5 bases, with 3 bases between them.

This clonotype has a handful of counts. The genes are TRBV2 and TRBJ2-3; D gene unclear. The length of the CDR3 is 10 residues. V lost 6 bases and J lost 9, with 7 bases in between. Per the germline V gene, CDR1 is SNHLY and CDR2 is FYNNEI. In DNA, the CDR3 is TGTGCCAGCAGGGTCGGCACGCAGTATTTT. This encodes CASRVGTQYF.